The entry below gives a single TCR beta chain sequence along with its context. The specificity of this receptor is unknown. No base qualities exist here, and no much larger clone lies one base off it. This sample is drawn from a study of blood T cell repertoires in COVID-19 (dated by TCRdb to the early 2020s). Turning to the overall study: Samples from collaborators originated in the United States, Italy and Spain and spanned both the acute and convalescent phases of COVID-19. Where available, HLA class I and class II types were taken from metadata supplied by the sample provider and were not determined by assay-based typing. The dataset comprised deeply sampled blood TCRbeta repertoires from subjects exposed to, actively infected with, or recovered from COVID-19. The repertoires were made available in a free public database intended to serve as a resource for research on the immune response to SARS-CoV-2. Samples came from the ongoing ImmuneRACE study (first 160 participants) plus 1,254 subjects from 6 global collaborators. The material from the prospective study consisted of cDNA or gDNA derived from T cells, B-cell-depleted T cells, or PBMCs. A de-identified subject ID, COVID-19 status, age in years and sex were almost always included in the sample metadata.

TCRbeta CDR3 regions were amplified from genomic DNA by means of the immunoSEQ Assay, a bias-controlled multiplex PCR. The source study handled its data this way. Nucleated cell counts per sample were estimated from amplification of reference gene primers within the assay. Sequence reads were collapsed and filtered to measure the absolute abundance of every unique TCRbeta CDR3 rearrangement. For each sample, productive Simpson clonality was calculated as the square root of Simpson's diversity index across productive rearrangements. What TCRdb holds here is the immuneACCESS table cut down to in-frame rearrangements. Part of the clones is not present; checked against another copy, under half of the missing clones reflect an unresolved V gene, and the others are unexplained. The DNA was the basis for D and trimming; V, J and clone size are from that table. The table for this sample lists about 74,000 clones; around 90% of them were counted only once. The ten biggest clones cover more than 1.5% of the sample.

The collaborating institutions used their own protocols to collect whole blood in K2EDTA tubes. For TCRbeta analysis, collaborator samples were shipped as frozen whole blood, as isolated PBMCs, or as DNA extracted from either sample type. Findings and caveats that apply to the study as a whole: How much clinical and demographic metadata was included differed by source and by participant, and the metadata was provided uncurated.

The receptor comes from a woman at least 80 years old with active or convalescent COVID-19. The specimen sequenced was peripheral blood.

The DNA sequence reads TGCAGTGCTAGTATACTAGCGGGGGGGCTAACCGGGGAGCTGTTTTTT. This is translated as CSASILAGGLTGELFF. The rearranged chain carries TRBV20-1 and TRBJ2-2, with TRBD2 matching 13 junction bases. The germline V gene (reference sequence) specifies DFQATT as CDR1 and SNEGSKA as CDR2. Ends trimmed: V by 3 bases, J by 5 bases; bases unmatched to a gene: 6. The CDR3 spans 16 residues, from the cysteine through the phenylalanine. Only the CDR3 DNA is retained, 48 bases long and in frame from the first base.